Listed below are T cell receptor beta chains from one sample, sequenced in a study of shared clonotypes between healthy human individuals. Data came from immunoSEQ multiplex PCR; TCRdb stores just in-frame clones and leaves some out. The data contain some 2.3 million clones, 93% of them seen just once; the ten biggest clones take up 0.39%. Source material: naive CD4+ T cells from PBMCs. These receptors came from a man aged 18 to 30 in good health. Some clones in this sample may be carry-over from other donors' samples. Both conserved end residues are part of each CDR3. A D gene is named only where the DNA matches it firmly. Clone size is shown for a subset of rows, as once, few, many or a class of expanded clone.

.,.,TRBJ2-2,TRBV28,CASSFGGADTGELFF,TGTGCCAGCAGTTTCGGGGGCGCCGACACCGGGGAGCTGTTTTTT
TRBD1,.,TRBJ1-5,TRBV7-2,CASSPQTGVIQPQHF,TGTGCCAGCAGCCCTCAAACAGGGGTCATCCAGCCCCAGCATTTT
.,.,TRBJ1-2,TRBV28,CASSLAGGRGYTF,TGTGCCAGCAGTTTAGCCGGAGGGCGCGGCTACACCTTC
.,.,TRBJ2-6,TRBV19,CASSIVRTPGANVLTF,TGTGCCAGTAGTATAGTTAGGACACCTGGGGCCAACGTCCTGACTTTC
TRBD1,.,TRBJ2-3,TRBV7-9,CASSLQGATDTQYF,TGTGCCAGCAGCTTGCAGGGGGCAACAGATACGCAGTATTTT
.,.,TRBJ2-7,TRBV28,CASSLVGDYEQYF,TGTGCCAGCAGTTTGGTAGGTGACTACGAGCAGTACTTC
TRBD2,.,TRBJ2-7,TRBV28,CASSVVAGGPPTYEQYF,TGTGCCAGCAGTGTTGTAGCGGGAGGGCCTCCCACCTACGAGCAGTACTTC
.,.,TRBJ1-4,TRBV11-2,CASSLDHRVNEKLFF,TGTGCCAGCAGCTTAGATCACAGGGTTAATGAAAAACTGTTTTTT
.,.,TRBJ1-5,TRBV5-1,CASSLEGNSNQPQHF,TGCGCCAGCAGCCTAGAGGGGAATAGCAATCAGCCCCAGCATTTT
.,.,TRBJ2-3,TRBV10-3,CATTGRTRTDTQYF,TGTGCCACCACCGGAAGGACCCGCACAGATACGCAGTATTTT
.,.,TRBJ2-1,TRBV7-6,CASSVPGWNEQFF,TGTGCCAGCAGCGTCCCGGGCTGGAATGAGCAGTTCTTC
.,.,TRBJ1-4,TRBV15,CATSRDPGVDSEKLFF,TGTGCCACCAGCAGGGATCCAGGAGTTGACAGTGAAAAACTGTTTTTT
TRBD2,.,TRBJ2-3,TRBV5-1,CASSLGSSGRTDTQYF,TGCGCCAGCAGCTTGGGTTCTAGCGGGAGGACAGATACGCAGTATTTT
.,.,TRBJ2-3,TRBV5-4,CASSPDTRPTDTQYF,TGTGCCAGCAGCCCGGACACCCGGCCAACAGATACGCAGTATTTT
TRBD1,.,TRBJ1-4,TRBV9,CASSEGQAGNEKLFF,TGTGCCAGCAGCGAGGGACAGGCGGGAAATGAAAAACTGTTTTTT
.,.,TRBJ1-2,TRBV5-1,CASSEASLRVVGGYTF,TGCGCCAGCAGCGAAGCCAGTCTCAGGGTTGTAGGTGGCTACACCTTC
TRBD2,.,TRBJ2-1,TRBV7-2,CASSLAWTSGRAHNEQFF,TGTGCCAGCAGCTTAGCGTGGACTAGCGGGAGGGCCCACAATGAGCAGTTCTTC
.,.,TRBJ2-4,TRBV27,CASSLSRKNIQYF,TGTGCCAGCAGTTTATCCCGGAAAAACATTCAGTACTTC
.,.,TRBJ1-2,TRBV28,CASSLESRGSGYTF,TGTGCCAGCAGTTTAGAATCTCGGGGAAGTGGCTACACCTTC
.,.,TRBJ2-7,TRBV29-1,CSVESGLSSYEQYF,TGCAGCGTTGAGTCGGGACTGAGCTCCTACGAGCAGTACTTC
.,.,TRBJ1-4,TRBV11-3,CASSPFEKLFF,TGTGCCAGCAGCCCCTTCGAAAAACTGTTTTTT
TRBD2,once,TRBJ2-7,TRBV7-3,CASSLTPGSGSYEQYF,TGTGCCAGCAGCCTCACCCCGGGGAGCGGGAGTTACGAGCAGTACTTC
.,.,TRBJ2-3,TRBV6-6,CASIPAGTDTQYF,TGTGCCAGCATCCCGGCGGGCACAGATACGCAGTATTTT
.,.,TRBJ1-2,TRBV28,CASSSGTANLNYGYTF,TGTGCCAGCAGTTCGGGGACCGCCAACCTTAACTATGGCTACACCTTC
TRBD1,.,TRBJ2-7,TRBV7-3,CASSIRDRGYEQYF,TGTGCCAGCAGCATCCGGGACAGGGGCTACGAGCAGTACTTC
.,once,TRBJ2-7,TRBV28,CASSPTDSYSYEQYF,TGTGCCAGCAGCCCTACCGACAGTTATAGCTACGAGCAGTACTTC
.,.,TRBJ2-7,TRBV18,CASSPTGTSYEQYF,TGTGCCAGCTCACCAACCGGGACATCATACGAGCAGTACTTC
TRBD2,.,TRBJ2-3,TRBV6-6,CASSYSAGGPTDTQYF,TGTGCCAGCAGTTACAGCGCGGGAGGGCCTACAGATACGCAGTATTTT
.,.,TRBJ2-3,TRBV2,CASSEYRTTDTQYF,TGTGCCAGCAGTGAATACAGGACCACAGATACGCAGTATTTT
.,.,TRBJ1-3,TRBV11-2,CASSSGRRSGNTIYF,TGTGCCAGCAGCTCGGGACGGCGCTCTGGAAACACCATATATTTT
.,.,TRBJ2-3,TRBV11-2,CASSLGGTDTQYF,TGTGCCAGCAGCCTGGGGGGAACAGATACGCAGTATTTT
.,once,TRBJ2-3,TRBV5-1,CASSLPPPRTDTQYF,TGCGCCAGCAGCCTGCCCCCGCCGCGAACAGATACGCAGTATTTT
.,.,TRBJ1-1,TRBV10-3,CAIRGGRMNTEAFF,TGTGCCATCAGGGGGGGCAGGATGAACACTGAAGCTTTCTTT
.,.,TRBJ2-5,TRBV11-3,CASSLATYGSTIQETQYF,TGTGCCAGCAGCTTAGCAACATACGGCAGTACTATACAAGAGACCCAGTACTTC
TRBD2,once,TRBJ2-7,TRBV11-3,CASSLAGEGEQYF,TGTGCCAGCAGCCTAGCGGGAGAAGGCGAGCAGTACTTC
.,once,TRBJ1-5,TRBV27,CASSLSRGRQPQHF,TGTGCCAGCAGTTTAAGTCGGGGGAGACAGCCCCAGCATTTT
TRBD1,.,TRBJ1-3,TRBV18,CASSPSGGFNGNTIYF,TGTGCCAGCTCACCATCAGGGGGTTTCAACGGAAACACCATATATTTT
TRBD2,.,TRBJ2-3,TRBV15,CATSRDRLAGVLDTQYF,TGTGCCACCAGCAGAGATAGGCTAGCGGGAGTTCTAGATACGCAGTATTTT
TRBD2,.,TRBJ2-3,TRBV4-2,CASTPSGRADTQYF,TGTGCCAGCACGCCTAGCGGTCGAGCAGATACGCAGTATTTT
.,once,TRBJ1-1,TRBV7-9,CASSLAIGEVVVTEAFF,TGTGCCAGCAGCTTAGCGATTGGGGAAGTGGTAGTGACTGAAGCTTTCTTT
TRBD2,.,TRBJ2-2,TRBV10-3,CAISALSGSGNTGELFF,TGTGCCATCAGCGCCCTGAGCGGGAGCGGGAACACCGGGGAGCTGTTTTTT
TRBD2,.,TRBJ2-2,TRBV9,CASSVGLSLADGELFF,TGTGCCAGCAGCGTAGGTCTCTCCCTAGCGGACGGGGAGCTGTTTTTT
TRBD2,.,TRBJ2-7,TRBV28,CASSLGTSGRYEQYF,TGTGCCAGCAGTTTAGGGACTAGCGGCCGCTACGAGCAGTACTTC
.,.,TRBJ2-5,TRBV6-6,CASSSSSRKRETQYF,TGTGCCAGCAGTTCGTCATCCCGAAAGAGGGAGACCCAGTACTTC
.,.,TRBJ2-5,TRBV27,CASSFDRTVAQYF,TGTGCCAGCAGTTTTGACAGGACCGTGGCCCAGTACTTC
TRBD1,.,TRBJ2-2,TRBV4-1,CASSQEDRANTGELFF,TGCGCCAGCAGCCAAGAGGACAGGGCGAACACCGGGGAGCTGTTTTTT
.,.,TRBJ1-4,TRBV28,CASGAGEKSGKLFF,TGTGCCAGCGGCGCAGGGGAGAAGAGTGGAAAACTGTTTTTT
TRBD1,.,TRBJ1-4,TRBV7-2,CASSFDRGFNEKLFF,TGTGCCAGCAGCTTTGACAGGGGTTTTAATGAAAAACTGTTTTTT
TRBD2,.,TRBJ2-1,TRBV29-1,CSVMTSSSYNEQFF,TGCAGCGTGATGACTAGCTCCTCCTACAATGAGCAGTTCTTC
.,.,TRBJ1-2,TRBV27,CASSFAGVGGYTF,TGTGCCAGCAGTTTCGCAGGGGTGGGTGGCTACACCTTC
TRBD2,.,TRBJ2-2,TRBV6-4,CASSAGLDLGELFF,TGTGCCAGCAGTGCAGGACTAGACCTCGGGGAGCTGTTTTTT
.,.,TRBJ2-3,TRBV4-1,CASSRSIAASGTDTQYF,TGCGCCAGCAGCAGATCTATAGCGGCTTCGGGCACAGATACGCAGTATTTT
TRBD2,once,TRBJ2-5,TRBV7-3,CASSLQPSGIETQYF,TGTGCCAGCAGCTTACAGCCTAGCGGGATAGAGACCCAGTACTTC
TRBD2,.,TRBJ2-7,TRBV27,CASSARTSGGYEQYF,TGTGCCAGCAGTGCAAGGACTAGCGGGGGGTACGAGCAGTACTTC
.,.,TRBJ2-1,TRBV5-1,CASSLATGDNEQFF,TGCGCCAGCAGCTTGGCGACAGGTGACAATGAGCAGTTCTTC
TRBD1,.,TRBJ1-2,TRBV11-2,CASSLAGTATNYGYTF,TGTGCCAGCAGCTTAGCCGGGACAGCCACTAACTATGGCTACACCTTC
TRBD1,.,TRBJ2-7,TRBV5-1,CASSSSTGGHEQYF,TGCGCCAGCAGCTCCTCGACAGGGGGGCACGAGCAGTACTTC
TRBD1,.,TRBJ1-1,TRBV7-2,CASSSRQGRLNTEAFF,TGTGCCAGCAGCAGCCGACAGGGTCGTTTAAACACTGAAGCTTTCTTT
.,.,TRBJ1-1,TRBV4-1,CASSQGRGAVNTEAFF,TGCGCCAGCAGCCAAGGGAGAGGGGCGGTGAACACTGAAGCTTTCTTT